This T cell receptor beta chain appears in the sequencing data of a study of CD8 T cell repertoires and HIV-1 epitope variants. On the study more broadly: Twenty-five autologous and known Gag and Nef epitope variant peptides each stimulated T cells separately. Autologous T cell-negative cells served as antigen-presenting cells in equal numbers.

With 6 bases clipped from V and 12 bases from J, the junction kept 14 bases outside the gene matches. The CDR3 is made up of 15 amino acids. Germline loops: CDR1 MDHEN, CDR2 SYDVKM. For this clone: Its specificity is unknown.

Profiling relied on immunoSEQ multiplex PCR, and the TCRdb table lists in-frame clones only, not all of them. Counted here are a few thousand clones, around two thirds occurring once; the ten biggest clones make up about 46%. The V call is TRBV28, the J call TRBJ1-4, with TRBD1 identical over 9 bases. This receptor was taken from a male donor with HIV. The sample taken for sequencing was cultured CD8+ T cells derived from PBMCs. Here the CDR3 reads CASREIRDREEELFF. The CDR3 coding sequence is TGTGCCAGCAGGGAAATCCGGGACAGGGAAGAAGAACTGTTTTTT.